This T cell receptor beta chain was identified during a study of blood T cell repertoires in COVID-19 (TCRdb year 2020). With respect to the entire study: The collaborator samples originated in the United States, Italy and Spain and spanned the acute and convalescent phases of COVID-19. Samples came from the ongoing ImmuneRACE study (first 160 participants) plus 1,254 subjects from 6 global collaborators. Subjects who had been exposed to COVID-19, were actively infected with it, or had recovered from it provided the deeply sampled blood TCRbeta repertoires that made up the dataset. Nearly every sample came with metadata listing a de-identified subject ID, COVID-19 status, age in years and sex. Where HLA class I and class II types were available, the types were taken from metadata supplied by the sample provider, not from assay-based typing. The repertoires were released in a freely available public database meant as a resource for research on the immune response to SARS-CoV-2. The prospective study material was composed of cDNA or gDNA derived from T cells, B-cell-depleted T cells, or PBMCs.

The germline V gene (reference sequence) provides CDR1 GTSNPN and CDR2 SVGIG. The trim is 0 bases for V and 2 bases for J, with a gap of 8 bases between the germline ends. Counted from cysteine to phenylalanine, this CDR3 has 14 amino acids. This entry keeps only the CDR3 DNA: 42 bases, framed from base 1. Paper-wide results and their limitations: Clinical and demographic metadata were provided uncurated, with the amount varying by source and participant.

This clone was seen once. It has no known antigen specificity. The sample holds no much larger clone one base away, and base qualities are not on file. The immunoSEQ Assay, a bias-controlled multiplex PCR, was used to amplify TCRbeta CDR3 regions from genomic DNA. As for how the authors treated the data: Within the assay, amplification of reference gene primers was used to estimate how many nucleated cells each sample contained. To quantify the absolute abundance of each unique TCRbeta CDR3 rearrangement, sequence reads were collapsed and filtered. For each sample, productive Simpson clonality was calculated as the square root of Simpson's diversity index across productive rearrangements. Drawn from immuneACCESS, this table holds only the in-frame rearrangements with V and J called that TCRdb kept. Clones are partly lost; checked studies trace under half to an unresolved V gene and leave the rest unexplained. The DNA gave D and trimming, while V, J and clone size come from that table. The sample table contains approximately 490,000 clones; only one count was recorded for approximately 91% of them. The ten largest clones add up to 7% to 10% of the sample.

Participants in the prospective study were aged roughly 18 to 100 years, lived in under 30 United States geographic areas, and enrolled through a virtual design. Cohort assignment in the prospective study relied on participant-reported clinical history from a screening survey and a study questionnaire. Recovered participants in ImmuneRACE Cohort 3 were defined by two consecutive negative NP/OP PCR tests, clearance by a healthcare professional, or resolution of symptoms. Each participant in the prospective study had whole blood, serum and a nasopharyngeal or oropharyngeal swab collected by mobile phlebotomists. Over a roughly 2-month period, participants in the prospective study had the option of providing additional blood draws and questionnaires. Before DNA extraction, blood samples from the prospective study were shipped at room temperature or frozen.

The TCR originated in a woman between 55 and 75 years old who had recovered from COVID-19. The sequence links TRBV30 to TRBJ2-1; the D gene assignment is ambiguous. Source material: PBMCs or T cells enriched from blood (not recorded which). CDR3 region: CAWSVSGTYNEQFF. The DNA sequence is as follows: TGTGCCTGGAGTGTATCAGGAACCTACAATGAGCAGTTCTTC.